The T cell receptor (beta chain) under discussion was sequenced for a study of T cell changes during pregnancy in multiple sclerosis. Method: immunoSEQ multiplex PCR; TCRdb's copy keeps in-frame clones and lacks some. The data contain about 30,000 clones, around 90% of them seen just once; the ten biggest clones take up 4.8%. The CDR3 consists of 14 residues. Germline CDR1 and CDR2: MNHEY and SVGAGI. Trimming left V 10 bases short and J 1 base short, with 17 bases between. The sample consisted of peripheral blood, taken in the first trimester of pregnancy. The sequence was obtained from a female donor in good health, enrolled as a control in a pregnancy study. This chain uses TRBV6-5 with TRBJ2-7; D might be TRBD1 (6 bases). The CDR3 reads CATKTGLPSYEQYF. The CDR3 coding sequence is TGTGCCACCAAGACAGGCCTCCCATCCTACGAGCAGTACTTC.